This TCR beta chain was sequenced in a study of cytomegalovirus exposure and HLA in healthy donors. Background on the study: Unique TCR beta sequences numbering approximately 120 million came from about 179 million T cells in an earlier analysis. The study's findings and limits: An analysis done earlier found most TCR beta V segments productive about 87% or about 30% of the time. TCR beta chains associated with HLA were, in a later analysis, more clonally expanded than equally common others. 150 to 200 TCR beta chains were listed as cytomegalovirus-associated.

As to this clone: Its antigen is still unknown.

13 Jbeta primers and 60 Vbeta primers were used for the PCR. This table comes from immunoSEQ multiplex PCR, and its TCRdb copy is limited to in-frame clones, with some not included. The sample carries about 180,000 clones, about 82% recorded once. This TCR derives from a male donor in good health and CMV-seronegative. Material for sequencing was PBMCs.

CDR3 amino acids: CASSLVAGAGNTIYF. The CDR3 DNA is TGTGCCAGCAGCTTAGTTGCAGGGGCTGGAAACACCATATATTTT. The chain uses TRBV7-2 and TRBJ1-3; D is possibly TRBD1 (6 bases). Trimming left V 1 base short and J 2 bases short, with 9 bases between. Germline loops: CDR1 SGHTA, CDR2 FQGNSA. The CDR3 covers 15 residues.